The present T cell receptor beta chain was sequenced within a study of blood T cell repertoires in COVID-19. This CDR3 has 19 residues. Looked up from germline, CDR1 is KGHSH and CDR2 is LQKENI. Unmatched junction bases numbered 8, after V lost 1 base and J lost 0 bases. Profiling relied on immunoSEQ multiplex PCR, and the TCRdb table lists in-frame clones only, not all of them. Here the sample spans about 180,000 clones, roughly 79% being singletons. The source of this sequence is a woman in her seventies with acute or convalescent COVID-19. The gene calls are TRBV18 and TRBJ2-1; TRBD2 matches at 11 bases. The sample consisted of peripheral blood. The CDR3 loop is CASSPRILAGDSSYNEQFF. The CDR3 bases are TGTGCCAGCTCACCACGCATACTAGCGGGGGACAGCTCCTACAATGAGCAGTTCTTC.